The 15 T cell receptor beta chains below were found in one sample sequenced in a study of blood T cell repertoires in COVID-19. Profiled with immunoSEQ multiplex PCR; TCRdb holds only in-frame clones, not every one. The sample yields 300,000 to 350,000 clones, roughly 90% seen once. The sequenced sample was PBMCs or T cells enriched from blood (not recorded which). The receptors come from a woman younger than 30 who had recovered from COVID-19.

CDR3 sequence: CASSFQAKVNTEAFF. The DNA for the CDR3 is TGTGCCAGCAGTTTTCAGGCCAAGGTCAACACTGAAGCTTTCTTT. The chain carries TRBV28 and TRBJ1-1, with D unresolved. The germline V gene has CDR1 MDHEN and CDR2 SYDVKM. The V end lost 3 bases, the J end lost 2 bases, and 13 bases lay between the germline ends. The CDR3 is 15 residues long. Full variable domain (outside the CDR3, taken from reference TRBV28 and TRBJ1-1): DVKVTQSSRYLVKRTGEKVFLECVQDMDHENMFWYRQDPGLGLRLIYFSYDVKMKEKGDIPEGYSVSREKKERFSLILESASTNQTSMYLCASSFQAKVNTEAFFGQGTRLTVV.

This sequence joins TRBV4-2 and TRBJ2-3; TRBD2 aligns across 9 bases. CDR3 length: 17 residues. Trimming cost V 7 bases and J 6 bases; bases outside gene matches: 17. Germline lookup yields CDR1 LGHNA and CDR2 YNFKEQ. The CDR3 protein is CASTSRVGAGGRDTQYF. CDR3 nucleotide sequence: TGTGCCAGCACCTCCCGGGTCGGAGCGGGGGGCAGGGATACGCAGTATTTT.

CDR3 loop: CAWKGQGDREFF. Written as DNA, the CDR3 is TGTGCCTGGAAAGGTCAGGGCGACAGAGAGTTCTTC. V usage is TRBV30 and J usage is TRBJ2-1; a possible D gene is TRBD1 (5 bases). Germline CDR1 and CDR2: GTSNPN and SVGIG (reference sequence). V was cut by 4 bases and J by 14 bases, with 18 bases left in between. The length of the CDR3 is 12 residues.

The CDR3 region has the DNA TGTGCCACCACCCGCGGGGACAGGGGGAACGAGCAGTACTTC. Translated: CATTRGDRGNEQYF. This chain uses TRBV24-1 with TRBJ2-7, with 11 bases aligning to TRBD1. CDR1 KGHDR and CDR2 SFDVKD come from the germline V gene. The CDR3 loop spans 14 amino acids. The J segment lost 5 bases and the V segment lost 8 bases, leaving 7 bases of the junction unmatched.

The gene calls are TRBV4-1 and TRBJ1-4; TRBD1 agrees at 7 bases. Germline V gives CDR1 MGHRA, CDR2 YSYEKL. Germline trimming cut 3 bases from V and 6 bases from J; bases unmatched to any gene: 16. This CDR3 is 18 amino acids long. The CDR3 region is CASSQAYLEGGVHEKLFF. The CDR3 coding sequence is TGCGCCAGCAGCCAGGCGTATCTAGAAGGGGGCGTTCATGAAAAACTGTTTTTT.

V and J are TRBV6-1 and TRBJ1-1; the match to TRBD1 covers 12 bases. Germline V gene lookup returns CDR1 MNHNS and CDR2 SASEGT. This CDR3 is built from 16 residues. Trimming at V came to 3 bases and at J to 6 bases, leaving 8 bases not matched to a gene. CDR3 amino acids: CASSDAGTGGRAEAFF. The CDR3 DNA reads TGTGCCAGCAGTGACGCCGGGACAGGGGGCCGAGCTGAAGCTTTCTTT.

V is TRBV7-3 and J is TRBJ2-2; D not resolved. Deletions cut 5 bases from V and 6 bases from J, with 10 bases between. Germline lookup yields CDR1 SGHTA and CDR2 FQGTGA. The CDR3 sequence is 13 residues long. DNA for the CDR3: TGTGCCAGCAGCCTAGGTTTGCCCGGGGAGCTGTTTTTT. As protein: CASSLGLPGELFF.

The chain has TRBV6-4 and TRBJ2-3, with D tentatively TRBD2 (5 bases). The V and J ends lost 0 bases and 2 bases respectively, with 12 bases between them. The CDR3 consists of 16 residues. The germline V gene has CDR1 MRHNA and CDR2 SNTAGT. Here the CDR3 DNA reads TGTGCCAGCAGTGACTCAGCGGAAGCGTTCACAGATACGCAGTATTTT. This translates into CASSDSAEAFTDTQYF.

This chain joins TRBV24-1 and TRBJ2-7, with TRBD1 matching over 7 bases. Germline lookup yields CDR1 KGHDR and CDR2 SFDVKD. Trimming at V came to 3 bases and at J to 3 bases, leaving 4 bases not matched to a gene. This CDR3 contains 14 residues. Here the CDR3 reads CATSDPRTGYEQYF. The CDR3 bases are TGTGCCACCAGTGATCCCCGGACAGGCTACGAGCAGTACTTC.

The chain links TRBV6-4 to TRBJ2-1, with a tentative D call TRBD2 (7 bases). Trimming shortened V by 2 bases and J by 8 bases, and 19 bases separated the two germline ends. The CDR3 spans 16 residues. CDR1 is MRHNA and CDR2 is SNTAGT in the germline V gene. This CDR3 is CASSDLAGAPGDEQFF. For the CDR3, the DNA is TGTGCCAGCAGTGACCTGGCGGGGGCCCCCGGGGATGAGCAGTTCTTC.

This clone was seen only once. V is TRBV5-5 and J is TRBJ2-5; D possibly corresponds to TRBD1 (6 bases). The CDR3 length is 17 residues. The V and J ends lost 0 bases and 5 bases respectively, with 20 bases between them. CDR1 SGHKS and CDR2 YYEKEE come from the germline V gene (reference sequence). CDR3 loop: CASSLAPSRGVQETQYF. As DNA, the CDR3 is TGTGCCAGCAGCTTGGCCCCGAGCAGGGGCGTTCAGGAGACCCAGTACTTC.

This chain links TRBV25-1 with TRBJ2-7; D possibly corresponds to TRBD2 (6 bases). The CDR3 consists of 14 residues. CDR1 and CDR2 from the germline V gene are MGHDK and SYGVNS. Trimming left V 2 bases short and J 4 bases short, with 12 bases between. The CDR3 sequence: CASSERGGMYEQYF. The CDR3 DNA is TGTGCCAGCAGTGAAAGGGGCGGGATGTACGAGCAGTACTTC.

J is TRBJ1-4 and V is TRBV6-5, with 7 bases that match TRBD1. Trimming at V came to 10 bases and at J to 0 bases, leaving 5 bases not matched to a gene. The CDR3 contains 14 residues. Germline V gene data show CDR1 as MNHEY and CDR2 as SVGAGI. This chain's CDR3 is CATRQGPTNEKLFF. CDR3 nucleotide sequence: TGTGCCACCAGACAGGGTCCAACTAATGAAAAACTGTTTTTT.

The chain combines TRBV7-6 with TRBJ2-5; possibly TRBD2 for D (5 bases). This CDR3 is 14 amino acids long. CDR1 is SGHVS and CDR2 is FNYEAQ in the germline V gene. Trimming took 4 bases from V and 5 from J, leaving 14 bases between them. The CDR3 DNA reads TGTGCCAGCAGCTCCACTAGAAATGGCGAGACCCAGTACTTC. Protein: CASSSTRNGETQYF.

The genes are TRBV6-6 and TRBJ1-2, with D perhaps matching TRBD1 (5 bases). Germline CDR1 and CDR2: MNHNY and SVGAGI (reference sequence). Trimming cost V 4 bases and J 4 bases, with 13 bases left between them. This CDR3 has 14 amino acids. CDR3 amino acids: CASSFSYDSYGYTF. The CDR3 region has the DNA TGTGCCAGCAGTTTTTCTTACGACAGCTATGGCTACACCTTC.